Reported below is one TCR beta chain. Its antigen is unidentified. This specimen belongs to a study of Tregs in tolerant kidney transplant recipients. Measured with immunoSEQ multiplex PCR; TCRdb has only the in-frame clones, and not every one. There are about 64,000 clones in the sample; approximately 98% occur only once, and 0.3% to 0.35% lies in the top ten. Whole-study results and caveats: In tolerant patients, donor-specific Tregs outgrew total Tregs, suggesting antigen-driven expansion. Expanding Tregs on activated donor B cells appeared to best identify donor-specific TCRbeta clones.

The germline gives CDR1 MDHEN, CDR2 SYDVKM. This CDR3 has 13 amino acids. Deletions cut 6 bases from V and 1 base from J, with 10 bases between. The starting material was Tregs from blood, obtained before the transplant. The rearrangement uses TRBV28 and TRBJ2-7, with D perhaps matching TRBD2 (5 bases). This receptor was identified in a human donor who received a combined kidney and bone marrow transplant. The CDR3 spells CASRRTASYEQYF. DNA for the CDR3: TGTGCCAGCAGGAGGACTGCTTCCTACGAGCAGTACTTC.